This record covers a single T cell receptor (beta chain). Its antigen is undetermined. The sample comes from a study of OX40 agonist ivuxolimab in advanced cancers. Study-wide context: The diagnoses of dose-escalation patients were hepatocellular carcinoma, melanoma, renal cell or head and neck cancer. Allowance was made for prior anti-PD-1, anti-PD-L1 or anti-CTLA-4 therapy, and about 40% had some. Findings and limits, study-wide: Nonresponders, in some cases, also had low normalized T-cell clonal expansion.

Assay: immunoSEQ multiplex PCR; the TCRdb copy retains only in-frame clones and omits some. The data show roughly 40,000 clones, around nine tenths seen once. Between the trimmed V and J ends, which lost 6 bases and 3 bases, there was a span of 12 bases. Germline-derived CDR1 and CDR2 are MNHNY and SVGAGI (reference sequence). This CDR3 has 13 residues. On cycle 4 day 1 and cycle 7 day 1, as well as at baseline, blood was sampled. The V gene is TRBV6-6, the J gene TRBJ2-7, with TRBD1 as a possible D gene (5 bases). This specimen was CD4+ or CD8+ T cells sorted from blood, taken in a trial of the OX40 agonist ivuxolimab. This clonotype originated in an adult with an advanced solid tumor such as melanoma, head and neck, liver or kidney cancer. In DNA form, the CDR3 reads TGTGCCAGCAGCAATGGACATCTCTACGAGCAGTACTTC. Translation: CASSNGHLYEQYF.